The clone carrying this T cell receptor (beta chain) was seen repeatedly, ten times or more. This sample is part of a study of tumor-infiltrating lymphocytes in oesophageal squamous cell carcinoma. The CDR3 contains 16 residues. Germline values: CDR1 ENHRY, CDR2 SYGVKD. V was clipped by 1 base and J by 3 bases, with 15 bases between them. TCRdb fed the PCR reads into MiXCR, producing one record per CDR3 protein. The sample contains under 20,000 distinct CDR3 sequences, 35% to 50% of which appear only once. The chain employs TRBV10-3 and TRBJ2-5, with D perhaps matching TRBD1 (5 bases). The sequence derives from a male donor with esophageal squamous cell carcinoma. Sequencing used esophageal tumor tissue. CDR3 residues: CAISEFTGDQEETQYF. The CDR3 nucleotides read TGTGCCATCAGTGAGTTCACAGGCGATCAAGAAGAGACCCAGTACTTC.